This T cell receptor beta chain was captured in a study of blood T cell repertoires in COVID-19. Looking at the study overall: Donors in the United States, Italy and Spain gave samples during acute or convalescent COVID-19.

Libraries were prepared by immunoSEQ multiplex PCR; TCRdb keeps only in-frame clonotypes and omits some of them. The top ten hold roughly 4% of the sample, which has approximately 270,000 clones, approximately 85% seen once. Clinical history reported by participants formed the basis on which cohorts were assigned. Germline loops: CDR1 LNHDA, CDR2 SQIVND (reference sequence). The CDR3 is 13 amino acids. Trimming cost V 11 bases and J 0 bases, with 12 bases left between them. The V and J genes are TRBV19 and TRBJ2-3; D is ambiguous. The clonotype was recovered from a woman aged 25 to 45 who had recovered from COVID-19. The sequenced sample consisted of PBMCs or T cells enriched from blood (not recorded which). The CDR3: CAGARSSTDTQYF. The CDR3 nucleotides read TGTGCCGGAGCGCGCAGTAGCACAGATACGCAGTATTTT.